This TCR beta chain appears in the sequencing data of a study of blood T cells in healthy people across ages. Study observations and caveats: Naive T cell percentage by flow cytometry tracked strongly with beta diversity. The lack of PBMC sorting stopped any conclusive naive versus antigen-experienced comparison. A greater number of naive CD4+ cells and higher diversity distinguished long-lived donors from aged donors.

Combining a sample-barcoded 5' primer with a J-beta primer mix, a second PCR ran for roughly 7 to 12 cycles. TCRdb reanalysed the 5' RACE reads using MiXCR and keeps one entry per CDR3 protein. Of roughly 650,000 distinct CDR3 sequences listed, roughly 32% are singletons. This clonotype was seen ten or more times. Its antigen is not identified. Peripheral blood, ten milliliters per donor, was collected. This clonotype originated in a woman older than 75 in good health. The sequencing input was blood.

The CDR3 loop is CSASLSGVKNQPQHF. CDR3 nucleotides: TGCAGTGCTAGTCTTTCCGGTGTTAAAAATCAGCCCCAGCATTTT. The J gene is TRBJ1-5, the V gene TRBV20-1; D not resolved. Deletions cut 3 bases from V and 4 bases from J, with 16 bases between. The CDR3 is made up of 15 amino acids. In germline, CDR1 is DFQATT, CDR2 SNEGSKA (reference sequence).